Listed below are T cell receptor beta chains from one sample, sequenced in a study of shared clonotypes between healthy human individuals. Measured with immunoSEQ multiplex PCR; TCRdb has only the in-frame clones, and not every one. The table has about 2 million clones, roughly 94% seen once. The sequencing sample was made of naive CD4+ T cells sorted from blood. These receptors all come from a man aged 18 to 35 in good health. The CDR3 runs from the conserved cysteine through the conserved F or W. A D gene is named only where the DNA matches it firmly. For some rows the clone size is stated as once, few or many, or as a class when expanded; others skip it.

j_call: TRBJ2-2
d_call: TRBD2
clone_size: .
v_call: TRBV11-2
cdr3_length: 15
cdr3_aa: CASSLEGLPTGELFF
cdr3_nt: TGTGCCAGCAGCTTAGAGGGACTACCCACCGGGGAGCTGTTTTTT

j_call: TRBJ2-7
d_call: TRBD2
clone_size: .
v_call: TRBV19
cdr3_length: 15
cdr3_aa: CASRTSGGPLYEQYF
cdr3_nt: TGTGCCAGTAGGACTAGCGGGGGGCCACTCTACGAGCAGTACTTC

j_call: TRBJ2-2
d_call: .
clone_size: .
v_call: TRBV6-1
cdr3_length: 13
cdr3_aa: CASEQLNTGELFF
cdr3_nt: TGTGCCAGCGAACAGCTGAACACCGGGGAGCTGTTTTTT

j_call: TRBJ1-1
d_call: .
clone_size: once
v_call: TRBV5-6
cdr3_length: 14
cdr3_aa: CASSLSGVNTEAFF
cdr3_nt: TGTGCCAGCAGCTTGAGTGGAGTGAACACTGAAGCTTTCTTT

j_call: TRBJ1-3
d_call: .
clone_size: .
v_call: TRBV4-2
cdr3_length: 14
cdr3_aa: CASSPEGTGNTIYF
cdr3_nt: TGTGCCAGCAGCCCCGAGGGGACTGGAAACACCATATATTTT

j_call: TRBJ1-6
d_call: .
clone_size: .
v_call: TRBV7-2
cdr3_length: 16
cdr3_aa: CASRKQGLQDNSPLHF
cdr3_nt: TGTGCCAGTCGAAAGCAGGGCCTTCAGGATAATTCACCCCTCCACTTT

j_call: TRBJ2-5
d_call: .
clone_size: .
v_call: TRBV6-4
cdr3_length: 13
cdr3_aa: CASSVGPGETQYF
cdr3_nt: TGTGCCAGCAGTGTCGGACCGGGAGAGACCCAGTACTTC

j_call: TRBJ2-2
d_call: TRBD1
clone_size: .
v_call: TRBV5-1
cdr3_length: 15
cdr3_aa: CASRRTGTPTGELFF
cdr3_nt: TGCGCCAGCAGAAGGACAGGGACGCCCACCGGGGAGCTGTTTTTT

j_call: TRBJ2-1
d_call: TRBD2
clone_size: .
v_call: TRBV4-1
cdr3_length: 14
cdr3_aa: CASSPGLAYNEQFF
cdr3_nt: TGCGCCAGCAGCCCGGGACTAGCGTACAATGAGCAGTTCTTC

j_call: TRBJ1-2
d_call: TRBD1
clone_size: .
v_call: TRBV2
cdr3_length: 14
cdr3_aa: CASKETGGDYGYTF
cdr3_nt: TGTGCCAGCAAGGAGACAGGGGGAGACTATGGCTACACCTTC

j_call: TRBJ1-1
d_call: .
clone_size: .
v_call: TRBV5-1
cdr3_length: 13
cdr3_aa: CASSLDFPGEAFF
cdr3_nt: TGCGCCAGCAGCTTGGATTTTCCGGGTGAAGCTTTCTTT

j_call: TRBJ1-6
d_call: .
clone_size: .
v_call: TRBV5-6
cdr3_length: 15
cdr3_aa: CASSLAGTINSPLHF
cdr3_nt: TGTGCCAGCAGCTTGGCCGGGACGATTAATTCACCCCTCCACTTT

j_call: TRBJ2-1
d_call: .
clone_size: once
v_call: TRBV11-3
cdr3_length: 14
cdr3_aa: CASSQDSSYNEQFF
cdr3_nt: TGTGCCAGCAGTCAAGACAGTTCCTACAATGAGCAGTTCTTC

j_call: TRBJ2-3
d_call: .
clone_size: once
v_call: TRBV2
cdr3_length: 15
cdr3_aa: CASSAGRTSTDTQYF
cdr3_nt: TGTGCCAGCAGTGCCGGACGGACTAGCACAGATACGCAGTATTTT

j_call: TRBJ1-5
d_call: TRBD1
clone_size: once
v_call: TRBV9
cdr3_length: 17
cdr3_aa: CASSASAGTGSNQPQHF
cdr3_nt: TGTGCCAGCAGCGCCTCTGCCGGGACAGGGAGCAATCAGCCCCAGCATTTT

j_call: TRBJ1-1
d_call: TRBD1
clone_size: once
v_call: TRBV5-1
cdr3_length: 14
cdr3_aa: CASSWTGESTEAFF
cdr3_nt: TGCGCCAGCAGCTGGACAGGGGAGAGCACTGAAGCTTTCTTT

j_call: TRBJ2-7
d_call: .
clone_size: .
v_call: TRBV27
cdr3_length: 12
cdr3_aa: CASSTRQDEQYF
cdr3_nt: TGTGCCAGCAGTACCAGACAGGACGAGCAGTACTTC

j_call: TRBJ1-5
d_call: .
clone_size: .
v_call: TRBV2
cdr3_length: 12
cdr3_aa: CASRAGDQPQHF
cdr3_nt: TGTGCCAGCAGGGCAGGGGATCAGCCCCAGCATTTT

j_call: TRBJ2-7
d_call: TRBD2
clone_size: once
v_call: TRBV5-1
cdr3_length: 13
cdr3_aa: CASSAGTSGEQYF
cdr3_nt: TGCGCCAGCAGCGCAGGGACTAGCGGTGAGCAGTACTTC

j_call: TRBJ2-7
d_call: .
clone_size: .
v_call: TRBV20-1
cdr3_length: 10
cdr3_aa: CSASEMEQYF
cdr3_nt: TGCAGTGCTAGCGAAATGGAGCAGTACTTC

j_call: TRBJ1-5
d_call: .
clone_size: few
v_call: TRBV19
cdr3_length: 15
cdr3_aa: CASSTLGASNQPQHF
cdr3_nt: TGTGCCAGTAGTACCCTGGGAGCAAGCAATCAGCCCCAGCATTTT

j_call: TRBJ2-7
d_call: TRBD1
clone_size: .
v_call: TRBV6-1
cdr3_length: 15
cdr3_aa: CASSPQGTGFYEQYF
cdr3_nt: TGTGCCAGCAGTCCACAAGGGACAGGGTTCTACGAGCAGTACTTC